The entry that follows covers one TCR beta chain sequence. Its specificity is unknown. Making TCR cDNA involved 5'RACE template switching, which added UMIs and a universal primer site. A single record per CDR3 protein comes from TCRdb applying MiXCR to the 5' RACE reads. This sample has nearly 550,000 distinct CDR3 sequences; 15% to 20% occur once, and the top ten carry about 13%. This entry belongs to a study of T cells after yellow fever vaccination. Study-level findings and limits: Among all clonotypes, a small share was observed in both CD4 and CD8 compartments. In FACS-sorted repertoires, abundant clonotypes from the bulk population could appear as contaminants. Subsequent to the booster, the majority of primary-vaccination clones reappeared (around 96% CD4, 85% to 90% CD8).

The trim removed 3 bases at V and 15 bases at J, leaving 6 bases unmatched. CDR3 length: 13 amino acids. This clonotype was obtained from a man aged 25-40 years who received the YFV17D yellow fever vaccine. This material consisted of PBMCs, taken 15 days after the yellow fever booster vaccination. This rearrangement joins TRBV12-3 or TRBV12-4 to TRBJ2-1; 12 bases match TRBD2. CDR3 protein: CASSLLAGGPRFF. The CDR3 nucleotides are TGTGCCAGCAGTTTGCTAGCGGGAGGGCCTCGGTTCTTC.